This TCR beta chain was captured by sequencing in a study of T cell responses to AZD1222 COVID-19 vaccine. Study-wide background: Pooling of second doses given at about 4 or about 12 weeks was done. General study results and limits: Females made up more of the donors, who were largely white British, and clonal diversity may have come out too low. Without day 14 samples, only post-peak T cell repertoires were studied. Reportedly, close to half of spike-specific TCRs are directed against unmutated variant regions.

CDR3 size: 15 residues. The trim removed 2 bases at V and 3 bases at J, leaving 7 bases unmatched. In germline, CDR1 is SGHNT, CDR2 YYREEE (reference sequence). As to this clone: Its matching antigen is unknown.

TCRdb's copy holds only in-frame clones and misses some; the assay was immunoSEQ multiplex PCR. This sample has approximately 150,000 clones, with roughly 92% found just once. This TCR was recovered from an adult in good health. Specimen: peripheral blood, collected on day 0 of AZD1222 vaccination. J is TRBJ1-2 and V is TRBV5-4, with TRBD1 identical over 7 bases. CDR3: CASSFTVRGDYGYTF. The DNA of the CDR3 is TGTGCCAGCAGCTTTACAGTCAGGGGGGACTATGGCTACACCTTC.